This TCR beta chain is from a study of T cell responses to AZD1222 COVID-19 vaccine. The study, taken as a whole, reports: The donor cohort was predominantly white British with a female majority, and clonal diversity may have been underestimated.

Trimming stripped 2 bases from V and 4 bases from J, with 14 bases between. The CDR3 has 15 residues. Germline V gives CDR1 MNHNS, CDR2 SASEGT. On this clone: Its specificity is unknown.

Some clones are missing from TCRdb's copy, which holds only in-frame ones; the method was immunoSEQ multiplex PCR. This sample carries about 140,000 clones, more than 90% of them seen once, and the ten largest clones take around 3.2%. The sample in question was peripheral blood, obtained on day 0 of AZD1222 vaccination. This chain joins TRBV6-1 and TRBJ1-1, with TRBD1 as a possible D gene (5 bases). The source of this sequence is an adult in good health. The DNA of the CDR3 is TGTGCCAGCAGTGAACAGAAGCCTGGGGGCACTGAAGCTTTCTTT. Its protein product is CASSEQKPGGTEAFF.